This entry lists 24 T cell receptor beta chains sequenced from one sample in a study of blood T cell repertoires in COVID-19. Produced via immunoSEQ multiplex PCR; TCRdb's table is partial and in-frame only. Of around 280,000 clones listed, around 90% are singletons. Material: PBMCs or T cells enriched from blood (not recorded which). Receptors were obtained from a woman in her late teens or twenties with acute COVID-19.

The rearrangement links TRBV2 to TRBJ1-1; D perhaps matches TRBD1 (5 bases). Germline V gives CDR1 SNHLY, CDR2 FYNNEI. V was shortened by 7 bases and J by 0 bases, with 15 bases between the two germline ends. The CDR3 is 15 residues long. The CDR3 spells CASKVAATVNTEAFF. The CDR3 region has the DNA TGTGCCAGCAAGGTAGCCGCGACAGTGAACACTGAAGCTTTCTTT. Complete variable domain (other parts from reference TRBV2 and TRBJ1-1): EPEVTQTPSHQVTQMGQEVILRCVPISNHLYFYWYRQILGQKVEFLVSFYNNEISEKSEIFDDQFSVERPDGSNFTLKIRSTKLEDSAMYFCASKVAATVNTEAFFGQGTRLTVV.

This clone was counted only a few times. The chain has TRBV27 and TRBJ1-5, with 10 nucleotides matching TRBD1. The CDR3 totals 15 residues. V trimming: 8 bases; J trimming: 5 bases; junction bases outside the gene matches: 9. Germline CDR1 and CDR2: MNHEY and SMNVEV (reference sequence). The DNA of the CDR3 is TGTGCCAGCGGACTTGACAGGGGGCGTCATCAGCCCCAGCATTTT. This gives the protein CASGLDRGRHQPQHF.

The gene calls are TRBV7-2 and TRBJ2-1; perhaps TRBD2 as D (5 bases). Trimming removed 1 base from V and 9 bases from J, with 19 bases in between. Germline CDR1 SGHTA, CDR2 FQGNSA. This CDR3 region has 16 residues. Here the CDR3 DNA reads TGTGCCAGCAGCTTAGGCCTGGGGAGTGCATCGGGTGAGCAGTTCTTC. Amino acid sequence: CASSLGLGSASGEQFF.

The chain joins TRBV5-5 to TRBJ1-5; D uncertain. V shed 0 bases and J shed 3 bases, with 7 bases lying between them. The CDR3 loop spans 14 amino acids. Looked up from germline, CDR1 is SGHKS and CDR2 is YYEKEE (reference sequence). This chain's CDR3 is CASSLDRPNQPQHF. The CDR3 region has the DNA TGTGCCAGCAGCTTGGACAGACCCAATCAGCCCCAGCATTTT.

V usage is TRBV18 and J usage is TRBJ2-7; TRBD2 matches 11 bases. Germline V gene sequence: CDR1 KGHSH, CDR2 LQKENI. This CDR3 is 19 amino acids long. V shed 5 bases and J 1 base; nucleotides not matched to a gene: 16. CDR3 coding DNA: TGTGCCAGCTCAGCGAAGGGCGCTAGCGGGAGGATTGGGTCCTACGAGCAGTACTTC. This gives the protein CASSAKGASGRIGSYEQYF.

V and J are TRBV21-1 and TRBJ1-1. TRBV21-1 constitutes a pseudogene. CDR3 size: 17 residues. CDR3 sequence reads: CASSPPWRRIMNTEAFF. CDR3 sequence (DNA): TGTGCCAGCAGCCCCCCCTGGAGAAGGATCATGAACACTGAAGCTTTCTTT.

The rearrangement uses TRBV15 and TRBJ2-2; weak D call: TRBD1 (6 bases). Between the trimmed V and J ends, which lost 2 bases and 14 bases, there was a span of 15 bases. This CDR3 has 13 amino acids. Germline lookup yields CDR1 LNHNV and CDR2 YYDKDF (reference sequence). The CDR3 region has the DNA TGTGCCACCAGCAGAAGACAGGCCAGTATTCTGTTTTTT. This gives the protein CATSRRQASILFF.

The rearrangement uses TRBV24-1 and TRBJ2-2, with 7 bases aligning to TRBD1. Germline loops: CDR1 KGHDR, CDR2 SFDVKD. The V gene end was trimmed by 9 bases and the J gene end by 7 bases; junction bases not matched to a gene: 10. The CDR3 extends over 14 amino acids. This CDR3 is CATSDRVYGGELFF. The CDR3 region has the DNA TGTGCCACCTCTGACAGGGTTTATGGCGGGGAGCTGTTTTTT.

V and J are TRBV18 and TRBJ2-7, with D maybe TRBD1 (6 bases). The CDR3 has 13 amino acids. With 6 bases removed from V and 6 bases from J, the gap between germline ends came to 15 bases. Germline CDR1 is KGHSH and CDR2 is LQKENI. CDR3: CASSLVGGAEQYF. Here the CDR3 DNA reads TGTGCCAGCTCCCTCGTTGGGGGCGCCGAGCAGTACTTC.

This clone was seen just once. The V gene is TRBV27, the J gene TRBJ1-2, with D perhaps TRBD1 (5 bases). The CDR3 sequence is 13 residues long. The V gene's germline CDR1 is MNHEY and CDR2 SMNVEV (reference sequence). V lost 2 bases and J lost 2, with 6 bases in between. CDR3 sequence (DNA): TGTGCCAGCAGTTTACGACAGAACTATGGCTACACCTTC. It translates to CASSLRQNYGYTF.

For the CDR3, the DNA is TGTGCCACCAGCAGAGATCGGGGAAGCTACGAGCAGTACTTC. Amino acids: CATSRDRGSYEQYF. V is TRBV15 and J is TRBJ2-7, with a weak D call TRBD2 (5 bases). Germline values: CDR1 LNHNV, CDR2 YYDKDF (reference sequence). This CDR3 has 14 amino acids. V was cut by 0 bases and J by 3 bases, with 9 bases left in between.

This chain uses TRBV12-3 or TRBV12-4 with TRBJ2-1; 9 bases fit TRBD1. J gave up 5 bases and V 10 bases, and 6 bases lay outside the gene matches. CDR3 length: 13 residues. The CDR3 sequence is CATSGQGNNEQFF. As DNA, the CDR3 is TGTGCCACCTCGGGACAGGGAAACAATGAGCAGTTCTTC.

The chain employs TRBV10-1 and TRBJ1-5, with a possible D match to TRBD1 (6 bases). Trimming removed 3 bases at V and 10 bases at J, with 13 bases between. The CDR3 is made up of 13 amino acids. Germline V gene sequence: CDR1 WNHNN, CDR2 SYGVQD (reference sequence). The CDR3: CASSEQARGPQHF. The CDR3 bases are TGCGCCAGCAGTGAACAGGCCAGGGGACCCCAGCATTTT.

The V call is TRBV10-2, the J call TRBJ2-2, with 10 bases aligning to TRBD2. The CDR3 runs 17 residues. CDR1 is WSHSY and CDR2 is SAAADI in the germline V gene. J was trimmed by 6 bases and V by 7 bases; bases with no gene match: 14. The CDR3 region has the DNA TGCGCCAGCAACGATCCCCCTCTAGCGGGGGTGGCCGGGGAGCTGTTTTTT. This sequence encodes CASNDPPLAGVAGELFF.

The chain carries TRBV27 and TRBJ2-1, with TRBD2 identical over 10 bases. The V and J ends lost 6 bases and 9 bases, in that order; junction bases with no gene match: 5. The CDR3 has 13 residues. Per the germline V gene, CDR1 is MNHEY and CDR2 is SMNVEV (reference sequence). CDR3 in DNA: TGTGCCAGCAGCCCTAGCGGGAGCGGTGAGCAGTTCTTC. Protein sequence: CASSPSGSGEQFF.

The chain combines TRBV9 with TRBJ2-7, with D unresolved. Trimming shortened V by 0 bases and J by 3 bases, and 13 bases separated the two germline ends. Germline lookup yields CDR1 SGDLS and CDR2 YYNGEE. The CDR3 is 15 amino acids. CDR3 region: CASSVASNPSYEQYF. DNA of the CDR3: TGTGCCAGCAGCGTAGCTAGTAACCCCAGCTACGAGCAGTACTTC.

The J gene is TRBJ2-1, the V gene TRBV7-6, with 9 bases lining up with TRBD2. The CDR3 loop spans 19 amino acids. Trimming at V came to 4 bases and at J to 2 bases, leaving 15 bases not matched to a gene. CDR1 and CDR2 (germline): SGHVS, FNYEAQ. The CDR3 reads CASSSLGASGTRAYNEQFF. CDR3 DNA sequence: TGTGCCAGCAGCTCCCTCGGGGCTAGCGGGACGAGAGCCTACAATGAGCAGTTCTTC.

The chain is built from TRBV7-3 and TRBJ1-2, with 7 bases fitting TRBD1. Germline CDR1 is SGHTA and CDR2 is FQGTGA. V lost 5 bases and J lost 3; bases outside the gene matches: 21. CDR3 length equals 19 residues. The CDR3 nucleotides read TGTGCCAGCAGCCCAACAGGGGCCTTGCAGACGCGGGACTACTATGGCTACACCTTC. Amino acids: CASSPTGALQTRDYYGYTF.

The V gene is TRBV27, the J gene TRBJ1-2; D remains unclear. The V end was cut by 0 bases, the J end by 0 bases, with 8 bases between. The CDR3 is made up of 15 amino acids. Looked up from germline, CDR1 is MNHEY and CDR2 is SMNVEV (reference sequence). This chain's CDR3 is CASSLSSPANYGYTF. CDR3 bases: TGTGCCAGCAGTTTATCTTCCCCAGCTAACTATGGCTACACCTTC.

The rearrangement joins TRBV6-5 to TRBJ2-1, with D perhaps TRBD2 (6 bases). The germline gives CDR1 MNHEY, CDR2 SVGAGI. V dropped 6 bases and J dropped 8 bases, with 11 bases sitting between them. CDR3 length: 12 amino acids. CDR3 region: CASSPEGHEQFF. The CDR3 DNA reads TGTGCCAGCAGCCCGGAGGGTCATGAGCAGTTCTTC.

The V and J genes are TRBV20-1 and TRBJ2-1, with 10 bases fitting TRBD2. With 3 bases clipped from V and 4 bases from J, the junction kept 6 bases outside the gene matches. The CDR3 has 15 amino acids. CDR1 is DFQATT, CDR2 SNEGSKA, per germline (reference sequence). The CDR3 region is CSASPSSGGYNEQFF. The CDR3 DNA reads TGCAGTGCTAGTCCCTCTAGCGGGGGATACAATGAGCAGTTCTTC.

The genes are TRBV3-1 (or the pseudogene TRBV3-2) and TRBJ1-2; 9 bases agree with TRBD1. CDR3 size: 15 residues. Germline trimming cut 5 bases from V and 7 bases from J; bases unmatched to any gene: 11. The germline CDR1 and CDR2 sequences are LGHDT and YNNKEL (reference sequence). The CDR3 here is CASSSPGQGLSGYTF. The DNA for the CDR3 is TGTGCCAGCAGCTCCCCGGGACAGGGATTAAGTGGCTACACCTTC.

The J gene is TRBJ2-4, the V gene TRBV19, with D possibly being TRBD1 (5 bases). The CDR3 has 17 residues. The V end was cut by 2 bases, the J end by 0 bases, with 14 bases between. CDR1 and CDR2 (germline): LNHDA, SQIVND (reference sequence). The CDR3 DNA follows: TGTGCCAGTAGTATATCAGACAGAGGCATAGCCAAAAACATTCAGTACTTC. This sequence encodes CASSISDRGIAKNIQYF.

This clone appeared a few times. The chain couples TRBV3-1 (or the pseudogene TRBV3-2) to TRBJ2-3, with 8 nucleotides matching TRBD2. Germline assignment: CDR1 LGHDT and CDR2 YNNKEL (reference sequence). Unmatched junction bases numbered 10, after V lost 3 bases and J lost 2 bases. The CDR3 totals 17 residues. The CDR3 protein is CASSQKLADANTDTQYF. The CDR3 nucleotides read TGTGCCAGCAGCCAGAAACTAGCGGACGCCAACACAGATACGCAGTATTTT.